This TCR beta chain was sequenced during a study of T cell responses to AZD1222 COVID-19 vaccine. Study-level findings and limits: At 160-218 and 743-854, vaccine-associated CD4 TCRs were dominant, and they spanned spike. In a largely white British group with more females than males, clonal diversity was possibly underestimated. Reports indicate that nearly half of spike-specific TCRs are directed at unmutated variant regions.

Sequenced by immunoSEQ multiplex PCR; TCRdb stores in-frame clones only, minus some. The sample has 55,000 to 65,000 clones, 75% to 90% seen once. Notes on this clone: Antigen specificity is unknown.

The CDR3 extends over 15 amino acids. Trimming shortened V by 6 bases and J by 8 bases, and 22 bases separated the two germline ends. Germline V CDR1 and CDR2: MNHEY, SVGAGI. The rearrangement joins TRBV6-5 to TRBJ1-2, with a possible D match to TRBD1 (5 bases). The receptor was isolated from an adult who received the AZD1222 COVID-19 vaccine. This specimen was peripheral blood, taken 28 days after the second AZD1222 dose. The CDR3: CASSRWDVARGGYTF. As DNA, the CDR3 is TGTGCCAGCAGCCGCTGGGACGTCGCCCGTGGAGGCTACACCTTC.